Listed below are T cell receptor beta chains from one sample, sequenced in a study of monozygotic twins with inflammatory bowel disease. TCRdb re-called the 5' RACE reads and catalogs CDR3 proteins one per entry, DNA excluded. This sample contains around 410,000 distinct CDR3 sequences. Sequencing was done on a sample of blood. The receptors were gathered from a human donor with ulcerative colitis or Crohn's disease, or a healthy co-twin of an affected twin (not recorded which). Both conserved end residues are part of each CDR3. The order of the fields is J gene, V gene, CDR3 protein.

j_call: TRBJ2-5; v_call: TRBV28; cdr3_aa: CASTTGGTQYF
j_call: TRBJ1-5; v_call: TRBV12-3/TRBV12-4; cdr3_aa: CASSSLSDRYSNQPQHF
j_call: TRBJ2-2; v_call: TRBV19; cdr3_aa: CASSPSPNTGELFF
j_call: TRBJ1-2; v_call: TRBV7-9; cdr3_aa: CASSDGMGYGYTF
j_call: TRBJ1-5; v_call: TRBV15; cdr3_aa: CATSRDRVEQPQHF
j_call: TRBJ1-2; v_call: TRBV7-2; cdr3_aa: CASSLDGGGNYGYTF
j_call: TRBJ2-4; v_call: TRBV27; cdr3_aa: CASTQSASLGVKNIQYF
j_call: TRBJ1-1; v_call: TRBV30; cdr3_aa: CAWGTGATEAFF
j_call: TRBJ1-4; v_call: TRBV6-1; cdr3_aa: CASRQGALEEKLFF
j_call: TRBJ2-5; v_call: TRBV4-3; cdr3_aa: CASSPTRLQETQYF
j_call: TRBJ2-2; v_call: TRBV3-1; cdr3_aa: CASSQELLAGIGELFF
j_call: TRBJ2-7; v_call: TRBV7-3; cdr3_aa: CASSPTGTSGSYEQYF
j_call: TRBJ2-3; v_call: TRBV6-2/TRBV6-3; cdr3_aa: CASSYSWDVTDTQYF
j_call: TRBJ2-3; v_call: TRBV24-1; cdr3_aa: CATSDATSSDTQYF
j_call: TRBJ2-1; v_call: TRBV5-1; cdr3_aa: CASSLVWFNEQFF
j_call: TRBJ1-4; v_call: TRBV2; cdr3_aa: CASRNVGAGEKLFF
j_call: TRBJ2-7; v_call: TRBV6-1; cdr3_aa: CASSGGSRGFYEQYF
j_call: TRBJ1-1; v_call: TRBV5-4; cdr3_aa: CASSFRRDTEAFF
j_call: TRBJ2-5; v_call: TRBV29-1; cdr3_aa: CSVQRLAGAPPFKETQYF
j_call: TRBJ2-1; v_call: TRBV20-1; cdr3_aa: CSARGLSYNEQFF
j_call: TRBJ2-1; v_call: TRBV3-1; cdr3_aa: CASSHPTGIHNEQFF
j_call: TRBJ1-2; v_call: TRBV20-1; cdr3_aa: CSASPQFLYGYTF
j_call: TRBJ1-6; v_call: TRBV12-3/TRBV12-4; cdr3_aa: CASSLAGRRTGDSPLHF
j_call: TRBJ2-3; v_call: TRBV5-1; cdr3_aa: CASALTLGGSTDTQYF
j_call: TRBJ2-3; v_call: TRBV4-1; cdr3_aa: CASSEEDTDTQYF
j_call: TRBJ1-3; v_call: TRBV7-9; cdr3_aa: CASRPTGQLSGNTIYF
j_call: TRBJ2-3; v_call: TRBV19; cdr3_aa: CASSIQGRDTQYF
j_call: TRBJ2-7; v_call: TRBV7-9; cdr3_aa: CASSLQATLSEQYF
j_call: TRBJ2-2; v_call: TRBV5-1; cdr3_aa: CASSLVTFTRELFF
j_call: TRBJ2-1; v_call: TRBV19; cdr3_aa: CASRRTSGGVGEQFF
j_call: TRBJ2-2; v_call: TRBV4-1; cdr3_aa: CASRYAGSQGGELFF
j_call: TRBJ2-5; v_call: TRBV7-6; cdr3_aa: CASSLEGRGETQYF
j_call: TRBJ2-7; v_call: TRBV20-1; cdr3_aa: CSGLGGSSYEQYF
j_call: TRBJ1-1; v_call: TRBV7-2; cdr3_aa: CASSPSEGRTEAFF
j_call: TRBJ2-4; v_call: TRBV5-6; cdr3_aa: CASSPGTPPTGGIQYF
j_call: TRBJ2-3; v_call: TRBV20-1; cdr3_aa: CSANGRAGDTQYF
j_call: TRBJ2-7; v_call: TRBV7-9; cdr3_aa: CASSLGQGAVYEQYF
j_call: TRBJ2-2; v_call: TRBV5-1; cdr3_aa: CASSRRLQGNTGELFF
j_call: TRBJ1-2; v_call: TRBV7-2; cdr3_aa: CASNPLRGAGGYTF
j_call: TRBJ1-4; v_call: TRBV3-1; cdr3_aa: CASSHQWGGDEKLFF
j_call: TRBJ1-1; v_call: TRBV29-1; cdr3_aa: CSVDPTGNTEAFF
j_call: TRBJ2-7; v_call: TRBV6-2/TRBV6-3; cdr3_aa: CASSSWQGASEQYF
j_call: TRBJ1-2; v_call: TRBV30; cdr3_aa: CAWKPGPKANYGYTF
j_call: TRBJ1-1; v_call: TRBV5-6; cdr3_aa: CASSLFSGVATEAFF
j_call: TRBJ2-3; v_call: TRBV5-6; cdr3_aa: CASSLSQGARTDTQYF
j_call: TRBJ2-4; v_call: TRBV7-9; cdr3_aa: CASSPQQAVAKNIQYF
j_call: TRBJ1-1; v_call: TRBV6-6; cdr3_aa: CASSYSRGIGFF
j_call: TRBJ2-1; v_call: TRBV5-1; cdr3_aa: CASSLVVAGEQFF
j_call: TRBJ1-2; v_call: TRBV3-1; cdr3_aa: CASSPTGTVSYGYTF
j_call: TRBJ2-1; v_call: TRBV24-1; cdr3_aa: CATSDLKLAGEGNEQFF
j_call: TRBJ2-1; v_call: TRBV7-9; cdr3_aa: CASSLSGLRGYNEQFF
j_call: TRBJ2-7; v_call: TRBV20-1; cdr3_aa: CSANSPYKSLYEQYF
j_call: TRBJ2-1; v_call: TRBV6-2/TRBV6-3; cdr3_aa: CASSPITVSYNEQFF
j_call: TRBJ2-7; v_call: TRBV20-1; cdr3_aa: CSAYPRGTGDEQYF
j_call: TRBJ1-2; v_call: TRBV4-3; cdr3_aa: CASSHQQGGYTF